This T cell receptor beta chain appears in the sequencing data of a study of identical twins. Trimming left V 2 bases short and J 4 bases short, with 16 bases between. Germline CDR1 is MNHEY and CDR2 is SVGAGI. The CDR3 is made up of 16 amino acids. Healthy Caucasians supplied all donations. TCRdb called the 5' RACE reads again in MiXCR, with one record for every CDR3 protein. This table holds roughly 540,000 distinct CDR3 sequences, less than 25% found once. This sample also belongs to another study, concerning T cells expressing NK-cell markers. Per that paper: A range of about 1.0-7.5% of CD8+ T cells consisted of dominant NKG2C+ clonotypes in 5 to 7 donors.

The sequenced material came from CD4+ T cells sorted from blood. This chain connects TRBV6-5 to TRBJ2-3; D possibly corresponds to TRBD1 (6 bases). The clonotype comes from a young woman in good health. CDR3 nucleotides: TGTGCCAGCAGTTACCCTAGGACAGTTAGCCCAGATACGCAGTATTTT. This sequence encodes CASSYPRTVSPDTQYF.